This T cell receptor beta chain is drawn from a study of beta chain features in type 1 diabetes. The study's findings and limits: The naive, central memory and Treg TCRB repertoires looked more alike in patients than they did in healthy donors.

Comment on this clone: Antigen unknown.

The CDR3 has 13 amino acids. V lost 5 bases, J lost 15 bases, and 12 bases stayed unmatched. Germline V CDR1 and CDR2: SGHTA, FQGNSA. Sorted populations were all over 95% pure. Investigators reverse transcribed all isolated RNA, so they sequenced expressed TCRB transcripts. Produced via immunoSEQ multiplex PCR; TCRdb's table is partial and in-frame only. The sample lists 400,000 to 600,000 clones; 30% were seen once. The TCR was taken from a man between 18 and 29 years old in good health. The chain joins TRBV7-2 to TRBJ2-1; 8 nucleotides align to TRBD2. Specimen: naive CD4+ T cells from blood. The CDR3 reads CASSPPSGQDWFF. The CDR3 coding sequence is TGTGCCAGCAGCCCCCCTAGCGGGCAGGATTGGTTCTTC.